This T cell receptor beta chain originates from a study of lymphopenia after photon versus proton radiotherapy. Study results and limitations: Oligoclonal CD8+ Temra expansion after nadir drove photon patients' diversity drop.

TCRdb keeps only in-frame clones here, not all; method: immunoSEQ multiplex PCR. The sample holds around 29,000 clones, over 75% seen once. The CDR3 is 14 amino acids. The junction had 5 bases not matched to a gene; V was cut back by 2 bases and J by 5 bases. CDR1 is SGHVS and CDR2 is FNYEAQ in the germline V gene. For this clone: What it recognizes is unknown.

This chain uses TRBV7-6 with TRBJ2-7; TRBD2 matches at 8 bases. This TCR came from a woman in her 70s with pancreatic cancer. The input for sequencing was peripheral blood, taken from a patient treated with proton-based radiotherapy. This chain's CDR3 is CASSLLAGGNEQYF. For the CDR3, the DNA is TGTGCCAGCAGCTTACTAGCGGGCGGAAACGAGCAGTACTTC.